The 16 T cell receptor beta chains reported below all come from one sample, sequenced in a study of blood T cell repertoires in COVID-19. Measured with immunoSEQ multiplex PCR; TCRdb has only the in-frame clones, and not every one. This table has some 350,000 clones, 89% appearing once. The specimen was peripheral blood. Source of these receptors: a woman under 40 with COVID-19, enrolled during active disease.

This chain uses TRBV5-5 with TRBJ1-3, with D possibly being TRBD1 (5 bases). Trimming cost V 4 bases and J 0 bases, with 11 bases left between them. The CDR3 is 15 residues long. CDR1 is SGHKS, CDR2 YYEKEE, per germline (reference sequence). The CDR3 protein is CASSITTASGNTIYF. CDR3 bases: TGTGCCAGCAGCATAACGACAGCCTCTGGAAACACCATATATTTT.

The genes are TRBV30 and TRBJ2-2, with 10 bases lining up with TRBD1. Germline values: CDR1 GTSNPN, CDR2 SVGIG (reference sequence). The V and J ends lost 5 bases and 3 bases, in that order; junction bases with no gene match: 6. CDR3 size: 15 residues. The CDR3 sequence: CAWRRDRGYTGELFF. The CDR3 DNA sequence: TGTGCCTGGCGGCGGGACAGGGGATACACCGGGGAGCTGTTTTTT.

The rearrangement links TRBV25-1 to TRBJ2-3, with D maybe TRBD2 (6 bases). This CDR3 has 14 residues. V shed 1 base and J shed 4 bases, with 9 bases lying between them. Germline CDR1 and CDR2: MGHDK and SYGVNS. The CDR3 is CASSESGVADTQYF. CDR3 coding DNA: TGTGCCAGCAGTGAATCGGGGGTAGCAGATACGCAGTATTTT. Drawing the rest from reference TRBV25-1 and TRBJ2-3, the complete variable domain is EADIYQTPRYLVIGTGKKITLECSQTMGHDKMYWYQQDPGMELHLIHYSYGVNSTEKGDLSSESTVSRIRTEHFPLTLESARPSHTSQYLCASSESGVADTQYFGPGTRLTVL.

Turning to this clone: The sample contains more than one DNA sequence encoding this CDR3. The rearrangement uses TRBV19 and TRBJ2-2; TRBD1 agrees at 7 bases. In germline, CDR1 is LNHDA, CDR2 SQIVND (reference sequence). Trimming removed 9 bases from V and 6 bases from J; junction bases left unmatched: 4. The CDR3 is 12 residues long. Here the CDR3 reads CASNRGPGELFF. Written as DNA, the CDR3 is TGTGCCAGCAACAGGGGTCCCGGGGAGCTGTTTTTT.

This clone was detected once. This sequence joins TRBV7-8 and TRBJ2-3, with D unresolved. Deletions cut 5 bases from V and 3 bases from J, with 6 bases between. In germline, CDR1 is SGHVS, CDR2 FQNEAQ. The CDR3 has 12 residues. The CDR3 region has the DNA TGTGCCAGCAGCCCGCAGACAGATACGCAGTATTTT. It encodes CASSPQTDTQYF.

This rearrangement joins TRBV7-9 to TRBJ2-5; 10 nucleotides agree with TRBD1. This CDR3 is 15 amino acids long. From germline, CDR1 is SEHNR and CDR2 FQNEAQ (reference sequence). V gave up 5 bases and J gave up 4 bases; unmatched junction bases: 7. CDR3 sequence reads: CASSSPDRGLETQYF. CDR3 sequence (DNA): TGTGCCAGCAGCAGCCCTGACAGGGGGCTAGAGACCCAGTACTTC.

The V gene is TRBV4-3, the J gene TRBJ1-2; D remains unclear. The CDR3 runs to 14 residues. The V gene lost 0 bases and the J gene lost 10 bases, with 15 bases spanning the gap. The V gene's germline CDR1 is LGHNA and CDR2 YSLEER. In DNA form, the CDR3 reads TGCGCCAGCAGCCAAGAACCCGGGGAATACGCCTACACCTTC. This encodes CASSQEPGEYAYTF.

Here the CDR3 reads CASSKDSGEQYV. The CDR3, as DNA: TGTGCCAGCAGCAAAGACAGCGGGGAGCAGTACGTC. The chain recombines TRBV21-1 with TRBJ2-7; the tabulated D call, TRBD2, remains unverified against the DNA. TRBV21-1 is labeled a pseudogene. The CDR3 covers 12 residues.

The chain is built from TRBV27 and TRBJ2-1, with 7 bases aligning to TRBD1. The CDR3 loop spans 14 amino acids. Germline CDR1 reads MNHEY; CDR2 reads SMNVEV (reference sequence). J gave up 9 bases and V 3 bases, and 8 bases lay outside the gene matches. CDR3 loop: CASSFPSRQGEQFF. The CDR3 DNA is TGTGCCAGCAGTTTCCCCAGCAGACAGGGTGAGCAGTTCTTC.

This clone was detected only once. The CDR3 here is CASSLETGNYGYTF. Here the CDR3 DNA reads TGTGCCAGCAGCTTAGAAACCGGGAACTATGGCTACACCTTC. The chain couples TRBV7-9 to TRBJ1-2; D unresolved. The germline V gene encodes CDR1 SEHNR and CDR2 FQNEAQ (reference sequence). Trimming pared 1 base from V and 2 bases from J, leaving 8 bases between. This CDR3 comprises 14 residues.

This rearrangement joins TRBV11-2 to TRBJ2-2; 16 nucleotides match TRBD2. The CDR3 length is 18 residues. The trim removed 5 bases at V and 0 bases at J, leaving 3 bases unmatched. Germline loops: CDR1 SGHAT, CDR2 FQNNGV. CDR3: CASSPGLAGGANTGELFF. In DNA form, the CDR3 reads TGTGCCAGCAGCCCGGGACTAGCGGGAGGGGCGAACACCGGGGAGCTGTTTTTT.

The chain uses TRBV6-5 and TRBJ2-1; D is ambiguous. Germline V lookup: CDR1 MNHEY, CDR2 SVGAGI. Trimming took 1 base from V and 8 from J, leaving 12 bases between them. The CDR3 is made up of 14 amino acids. The CDR3 loop is CASSYWLGSYEQFF. For the CDR3, the DNA is TGTGCCAGCAGTTACTGGCTGGGTAGCTATGAGCAGTTCTTC.

The V call is TRBV7-2, the J call TRBJ2-7; D gene ambiguous. Germline V gene lookup returns CDR1 SGHTA and CDR2 FQGNSA. The CDR3 runs 12 residues. V lost 2 bases, J lost 6 bases, and 8 bases lay in between. CDR3 DNA sequence: TGTGCCAGCAGCTTACTAGTCGGCGAGCAGTACTTC. Protein product: CASSLLVGEQYF.

This clone has more than one count but fewer than ten. The rearrangement joins TRBV3-1 (or the pseudogene TRBV3-2) to TRBJ2-2; TRBD2 agrees at 10 bases. V lost 5 bases to trimming and J lost 4 bases; unmatched junction nucleotides: 4. The germline V gene encodes CDR1 LGHDT and CDR2 YNNKEL (reference sequence). The CDR3 runs 15 residues. The CDR3 DNA is TGTGCCAGCAGCGCGCGACTAGCGGGCACCGGGGAGCTGTTTTTT. This codes for CASSARLAGTGELFF.

V and J are TRBV19 and TRBJ1-1, with D tentatively TRBD1 (5 bases). Germline lookup yields CDR1 LNHDA and CDR2 SQIVND (reference sequence). V gave up 3 bases and J gave up 0 bases, with 14 bases separating them. The CDR3 has 16 amino acids. The CDR3 here is CASSIGGGVLNTEAFF. CDR3 nucleotide sequence: TGTGCCAGTAGTATCGGTGGGGGGGTCCTGAACACTGAAGCTTTCTTT.

This clone appeared a few times. V gene TRBV3-1 (or the pseudogene TRBV3-2) combines with J gene TRBJ2-3, with TRBD2 identical over 9 bases. The V gene end was trimmed by 3 bases and the J gene end by 4 bases; junction bases not matched to a gene: 8. CDR1 and CDR2 from the germline V gene are LGHDT and YNNKEL (reference sequence). The length of the CDR3 is 16 residues. The CDR3 DNA reads as TGTGCCAGCAGCCAGGGGATAGCGGGAGATGCAGATACGCAGTATTTT. It yields the protein CASSQGIAGDADTQYF.